The next 12 T cell receptor beta chains were all read from a single sample in a study of blood T cell repertoires in COVID-19. Using immunoSEQ multiplex PCR, the repertoire was profiled, and TCRdb retains in-frame clones only, with some absent. This sample yields around 140,000 clones, of which around nine tenths are seen a single time; approximately 10% belongs to the top ten. Sequencing used peripheral blood. Every receptor here comes from a woman aged 70-85 years with COVID-19, enrolled during active disease.

The chain recombines TRBV11-2 with TRBJ1-4; 8 nucleotides match TRBD1. The germline CDR1 and CDR2 sequences are SGHAT and FQNNGV. This CDR3 has 17 residues. With 5 bases clipped from V and 6 bases from J, the junction kept 14 bases outside the gene matches. This chain's CDR3 is CASSPYRQGQDDEKLFF. Written as DNA, the CDR3 is TGTGCCAGCAGCCCTTATCGACAGGGGCAAGATGATGAAAAACTGTTTTTT.

The chain couples TRBV2 to TRBJ1-4; TRBD1 aligns across 7 bases. CDR1 SNHLY and CDR2 FYNNEI come from the germline V gene. The CDR3 spans 15 residues. The ends lost 3 bases at V and 6 bases at J; junction bases unmatched: 7. Here the CDR3 DNA reads TGTGCCAGCAGTGACAGACAGGGTCGAGATGAAAAACTGTTTTTT. This translates into CASSDRQGRDEKLFF.

This clone was counted a single time. The gene calls are TRBV19 and TRBJ1-2; D perhaps matches TRBD1 (6 bases). Trimming left V 3 bases short and J 8 bases short, with 19 bases between. The CDR3 contains 15 residues. Germline CDR1 LNHDA, CDR2 SQIVND (reference sequence). The CDR3 spells CASSIAGDYLYGYTF. The CDR3 bases are TGTGCCAGTAGTATCGCAGGGGACTACCTATACGGCTACACCTTC.

The chain has TRBV21-1 and TRBJ2-7; TRBD2 reflects the table's D call only, with no check against the DNA. TRBV21-1 is a documented pseudogene. The CDR3 runs to 15 residues. In DNA, the CDR3 is TGTGCCAGCCGCGCGGGGCACCCCCTTTTGGGCGAGCAGTACTTC. This codes for CASRAGHPLLGEQYF.

The J gene is TRBJ1-2, the V gene TRBV5-1, with 8 bases that match TRBD1. The junction had 7 bases not matched to a gene; V was cut back by 4 bases and J by 2 bases. The germline V gene encodes CDR1 SGHRS and CDR2 YFSETQ. This CDR3 has 15 amino acids. CDR3 DNA: TGCGCCAGCAGCCCGCAAGCAGGGGGCAACTATGGCTACACCTTC. Translated: CASSPQAGGNYGYTF.

The chain links TRBV6-1 to TRBJ1-2; D is ambiguous. CDR3 size: 14 residues. In germline, CDR1 is MNHNS, CDR2 SASEGT. Deletions cut 2 bases from V and 5 bases from J, with 12 bases between. As DNA, the CDR3 is TGTGCCAGCAGTGAATTGGGGAGTAGGTATGGCTACACCTTC. Protein product: CASSELGSRYGYTF.

With respect to this clone: This may arise from a read error, as a much more abundant clone is one base away. This rearrangement joins TRBV19 to TRBJ1-1; D may be TRBD1 (5 bases). CDR1 and CDR2 (germline): LNHDA, SQIVND (reference sequence). V was cut by 6 bases and J by 1 base, with 9 bases left in between. CDR3 size: 13 residues. The CDR3 DNA is TGTGCCAGTAGACTGACAGAGAACACTGAAGCTTTCTTT. As protein: CASRLTENTEAFF.

CDR3 sequence: CASSLIGQGYEQFF. DNA of the CDR3: TGCGCCAGCAGCTTGATTGGACAGGGCTATGAGCAGTTCTTC. The V call is TRBV5-1, the J call TRBJ2-1; 8 nucleotides agree with TRBD1. The trim removed 1 base at V and 8 bases at J, leaving 5 bases unmatched. CDR1 is SGHRS, CDR2 YFSETQ, per germline. This CDR3 contains 14 residues.

This clone was recorded only once. The rearrangement links TRBV28 to TRBJ1-2, with a tentative D call TRBD1 (6 bases). Trimming cost V 10 bases and J 4 bases, with 16 bases left between them. This CDR3 is 13 amino acids long. Germline V lookup: CDR1 MDHEN, CDR2 SYDVKM. For the CDR3, the DNA is TGTGCCACCCTCGAGCAGGGGATCTATGGCTACACCTTC. Amino acid sequence: CATLEQGIYGYTF.

CDR3 residues: CASRPGTTNEKLFF. Here the CDR3 DNA reads TGTGCCAGCAGACCCGGGACAACTAATGAAAAACTGTTTTTT. This chain joins TRBV27 and TRBJ1-4; D uncertain. V lost 6 bases and J lost 0, with 8 bases in between. CDR1 is MNHEY and CDR2 is SMNVEV in the germline V gene (reference sequence). The CDR3 loop spans 14 amino acids. Full variable domain (remainder filled in from reference TRBV27 and TRBJ1-4): EAQVTQNPRYLITVTGKKLTVTCSQNMNHEYMSWYRQDPGLGLRQIYYSMNVEVTDKGDVPEGYKVSRKEKRNFPLILESPSPNQTSLYFCASRPGTTNEKLFFGSGTQLSVL.

The rearrangement joins TRBV19 to TRBJ1-5; D gene unclear. The V and J ends lost 5 bases and 4 bases respectively, with 9 bases between them. Germline CDR1 is LNHDA and CDR2 is SQIVND (reference sequence). This CDR3 region has 13 residues. This CDR3 reads CASSLAANQPQHF. The DNA of the CDR3 is TGTGCCAGTAGTTTGGCGGCTAATCAGCCCCAGCATTTT. Full variable domain (outside the CDR3, taken from reference TRBV19 and TRBJ1-5): DGGITQSPKYLFRKEGQNVTLSCEQNLNHDAMYWYRQDPGQGLRLIYYSQIVNDFQKGDIAEGYSVSREKKESFPLTVTSAQKNPTAFYLCASSLAANQPQHFGDGTRLSIL.

This clone came up once. The chain combines TRBV20-1 with TRBJ2-2; 10 bases map to TRBD2. Germline CDR1 is DFQATT and CDR2 is SNEGSKA (reference sequence). The CDR3 runs to 15 residues. The V segment lost 3 bases and the J segment 5 bases; nucleotides outside the gene matches: 6. The CDR3 nucleotides read TGCAGTGCTAGTCCTAGCGGGGGAGGGACCGGGGAGCTGTTTTTT. Protein product: CSASPSGGGTGELFF.